This TCR beta chain was sequenced in a study of shared T cell receptors in the human thymus. This table comes from immunoSEQ multiplex PCR, and its TCRdb copy is limited to in-frame clones, with some not included. In the table there are 700,000 or so clones, 80% to 90% of which are singletons. This CDR3 contains 18 residues. Germline assignment: CDR1 SGHTS and CDR2 YDEGEE. Trimming at V came to 2 bases and at J to 3 bases, leaving 15 bases not matched to a gene. Another study also made use of these data, one on human thymus T cells. As that report states: Donation was from healthy Finnish infants who were having corrective surgery that addressed congenital heart defects. Corrective cardiac operations yielded the resected thymus tissue. Related work showed strongly overlapping thymic repertoires across unrelated individuals.

The rearrangement uses TRBV5-8 and TRBJ1-1; 8 nucleotides agree with TRBD1. The clonotype was recovered from a girl under three years old with a congenital heart defect. The source material was thymocytes. CDR3 sequence reads: CASSFSARTTGADTEAFF. The CDR3 DNA reads as TGTGCCAGCAGCTTTTCGGCCCGCACGACAGGGGCCGACACTGAAGCTTTCTTT.